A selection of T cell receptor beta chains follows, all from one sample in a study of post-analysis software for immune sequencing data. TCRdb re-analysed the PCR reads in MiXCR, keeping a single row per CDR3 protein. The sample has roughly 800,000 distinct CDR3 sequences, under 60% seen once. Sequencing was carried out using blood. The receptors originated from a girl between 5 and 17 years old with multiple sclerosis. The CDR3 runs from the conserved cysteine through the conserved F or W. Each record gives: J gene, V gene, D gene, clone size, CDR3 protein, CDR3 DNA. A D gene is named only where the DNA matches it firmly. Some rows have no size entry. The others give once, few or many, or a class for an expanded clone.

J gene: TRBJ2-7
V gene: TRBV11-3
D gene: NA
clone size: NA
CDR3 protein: CASSLVQLGEQYF
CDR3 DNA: TGTGCCAGCAGCTTAGTGCAACTAGGCGAGCAGTACTTC

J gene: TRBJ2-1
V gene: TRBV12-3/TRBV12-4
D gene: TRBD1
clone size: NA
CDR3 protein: CASKRPGQGDNEQFF
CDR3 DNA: TGTGCCAGCAAACGGCCGGGACAGGGGGACAATGAGCAGTTCTTC

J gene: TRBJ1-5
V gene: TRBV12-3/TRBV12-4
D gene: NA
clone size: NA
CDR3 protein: CASSFGPGPSNQPQHF
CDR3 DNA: TGTGCCAGCAGTTTTGGTCCGGGGCCTAGCAATCAGCCCCAGCATTTT

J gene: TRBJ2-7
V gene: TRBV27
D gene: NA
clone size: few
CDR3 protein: CASTPTARGANNEQYF
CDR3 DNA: TGTGCCAGCACCCCTACCGCGCGTGGGGCTAATAACGAGCAGTACTTC

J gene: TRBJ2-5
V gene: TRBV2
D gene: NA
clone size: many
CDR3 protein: CASRLPGSEILRQYF
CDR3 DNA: TGTGCCAGCAGACTGCCGGGCTCCGAAATTTTAAGGCAGTACTTC

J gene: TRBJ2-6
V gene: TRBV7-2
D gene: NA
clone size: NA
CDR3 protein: CASSLSTGSFSGANVLTF
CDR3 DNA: TGTGCCAGCAGCTTATCGACAGGATCGTTCTCTGGGGCCAACGTCCTGACTTTC

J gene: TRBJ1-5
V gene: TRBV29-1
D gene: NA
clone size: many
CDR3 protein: CSVLLRGPESNQPQHF
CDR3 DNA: TGCAGCGTTCTCCTCCGGGGGCCGGAGAGCAATCAGCCCCAGCATTTT

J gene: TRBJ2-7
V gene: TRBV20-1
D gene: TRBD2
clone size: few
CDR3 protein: CSVAAGGSYEQYF
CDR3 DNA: TGCAGTGTTGCGGCGGGAGGGTCCTACGAGCAGTACTTC

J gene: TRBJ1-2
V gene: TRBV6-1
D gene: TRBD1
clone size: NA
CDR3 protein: CASRGPGQVPTNYGYTF
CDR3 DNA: TGTGCCAGCAGGGGACCCGGACAGGTCCCTACTAACTATGGCTACACCTTC

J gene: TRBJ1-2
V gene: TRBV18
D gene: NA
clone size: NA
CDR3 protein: CANSPRNLRELKTGGYTF
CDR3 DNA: TGTGCCAACTCACCTAGGAACCTCCGGGAACTCAAAACAGGTGGCTACACCTTC

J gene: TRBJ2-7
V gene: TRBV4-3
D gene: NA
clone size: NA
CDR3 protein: CASSQYGGTYEQYF
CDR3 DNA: TGCGCCAGCAGTCAATACGGGGGCACCTACGAGCAGTACTTC

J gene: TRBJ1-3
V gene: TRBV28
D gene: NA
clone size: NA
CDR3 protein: CASSFSRPFPNTIYF
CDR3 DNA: TGTGCCAGCAGTTTTTCGCGGCCCTTCCCGAACACCATATATTTT

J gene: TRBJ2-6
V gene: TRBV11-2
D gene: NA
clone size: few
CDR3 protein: CASSTPIGTGANVLTF
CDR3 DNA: TGTGCCAGCAGCACCCCTATCGGAACTGGGGCCAACGTCCTGACTTTC

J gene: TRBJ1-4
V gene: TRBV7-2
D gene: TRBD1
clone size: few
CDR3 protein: CASSYQQGAGSEKLFF
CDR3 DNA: TGTGCCAGCAGCTACCAACAGGGGGCAGGTAGTGAAAAACTGTTTTTT

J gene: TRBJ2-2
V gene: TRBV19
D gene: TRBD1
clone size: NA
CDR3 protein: CASIPRTGANTGELFF
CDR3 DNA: TGTGCCAGTATTCCCAGGACAGGGGCGAACACCGGGGAGCTGTTTTTT

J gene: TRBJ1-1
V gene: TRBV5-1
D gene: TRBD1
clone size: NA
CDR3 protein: CASSLPTGGNTEAFF
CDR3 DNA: TGCGCCAGCAGCTTACCGACAGGGGGGAACACTGAAGCTTTCTTT

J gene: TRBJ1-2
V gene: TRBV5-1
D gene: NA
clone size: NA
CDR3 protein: CASSINRDANYGYTF
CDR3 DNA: TGCGCCAGCAGCATAAACAGGGATGCTAACTATGGCTACACCTTC

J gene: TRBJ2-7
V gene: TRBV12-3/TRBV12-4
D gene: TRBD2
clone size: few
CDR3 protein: CASSPRQLAGVNEQYF
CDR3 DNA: TGTGCCAGCAGTCCTAGACAACTAGCGGGAGTAAACGAGCAGTACTTC

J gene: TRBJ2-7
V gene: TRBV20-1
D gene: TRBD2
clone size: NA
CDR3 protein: CSARGRGGAYEQYF
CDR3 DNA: TGCAGTGCTAGAGGACGGGGAGGGGCCTACGAGCAGTACTTC

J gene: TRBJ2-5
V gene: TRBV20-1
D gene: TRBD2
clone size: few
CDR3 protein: CSARVSGRTETQYF
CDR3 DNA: TGCAGTGCTAGGGTTAGCGGGAGAACAGAGACCCAGTACTTC

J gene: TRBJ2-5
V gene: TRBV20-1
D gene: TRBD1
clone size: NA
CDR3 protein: CSAPRQGETQYF
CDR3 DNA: TGCAGTGCCCCCCGACAGGGAGAGACCCAGTACTTC

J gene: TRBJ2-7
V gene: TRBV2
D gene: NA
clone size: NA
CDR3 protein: CASFWGVSYEQYF
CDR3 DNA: TGTGCCAGCTTCTGGGGGGTCTCCTACGAGCAGTACTTC

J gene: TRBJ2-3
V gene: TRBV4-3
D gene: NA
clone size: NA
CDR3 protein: CASSQDIQGGSSYADTQYF
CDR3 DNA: TGCGCCAGCAGCCAAGACATCCAAGGAGGGAGTAGCTACGCAGATACGCAGTATTTT

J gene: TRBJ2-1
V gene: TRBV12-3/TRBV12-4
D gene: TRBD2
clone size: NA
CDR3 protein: CASSHGTSSYNEQFF
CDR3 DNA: TGTGCCAGCAGCCACGGGACTAGTAGTTACAATGAGCAGTTCTTC

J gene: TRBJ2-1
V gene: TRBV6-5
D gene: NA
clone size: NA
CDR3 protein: CASSYSSDPYNEQFF
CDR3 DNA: TGTGCCAGCAGTTACTCGTCAGACCCATACAATGAGCAGTTCTTC

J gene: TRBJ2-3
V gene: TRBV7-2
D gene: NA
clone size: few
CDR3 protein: CAPQEGTGDTQYF
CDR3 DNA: TGTGCCCCTCAGGAGGGCACGGGAGATACGCAGTATTTT

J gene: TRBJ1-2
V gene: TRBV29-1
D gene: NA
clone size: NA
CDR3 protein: CSVGGDGDNYGYTF
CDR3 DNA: TGCAGCGTCGGAGGAGACGGTGATAACTATGGCTACACCTTC

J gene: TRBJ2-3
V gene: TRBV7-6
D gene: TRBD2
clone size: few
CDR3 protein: CASSGTSGPTDTQYF
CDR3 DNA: TGTGCCAGCAGCGGGACTAGCGGACCCACAGATACGCAGTATTTT

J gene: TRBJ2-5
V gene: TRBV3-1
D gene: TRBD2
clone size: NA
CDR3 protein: CASSRGTSGSEETQYF
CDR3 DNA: TGTGCCAGCAGTCGGGGGACTAGCGGGAGTGAGGAGACCCAGTACTTC